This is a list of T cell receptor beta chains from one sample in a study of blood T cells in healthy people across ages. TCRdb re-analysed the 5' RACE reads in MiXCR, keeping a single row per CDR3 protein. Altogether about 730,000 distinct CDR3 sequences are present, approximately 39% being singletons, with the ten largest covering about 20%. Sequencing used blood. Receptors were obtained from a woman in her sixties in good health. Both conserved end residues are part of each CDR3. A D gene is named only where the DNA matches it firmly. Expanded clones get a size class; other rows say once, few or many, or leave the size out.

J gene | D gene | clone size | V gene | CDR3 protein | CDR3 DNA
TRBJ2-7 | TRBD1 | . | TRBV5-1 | CASSPEGTGSYEQYF | TGCGCCAGCAGCCCGGAAGGGACAGGGAGCTACGAGCAGTACTTC
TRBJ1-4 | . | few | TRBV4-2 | CASSQAPTAGEKLFF | TGTGCCAGCAGCCAAGCTCCGACGGCCGGAGAAAAACTGTTTTTT
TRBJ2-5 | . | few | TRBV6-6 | CASRGRTQETQYF | TGTGCCAGCAGAGGCAGAACCCAAGAGACCCAGTACTTC
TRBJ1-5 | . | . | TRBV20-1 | CSARALRGYNQPQHF | TGCAGTGCTAGGGCGTTACGGGGATACAATCAGCCCCAGCATTTT
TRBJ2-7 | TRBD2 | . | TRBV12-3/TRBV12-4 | CASSLVAGRIGGEQYF | TGTGCCAGCAGTTTGGTAGCGGGGAGGATAGGGGGTGAGCAGTACTTC
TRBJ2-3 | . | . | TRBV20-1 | CSAIPWDGYRTDTQYF | TGCAGTGCCATCCCCTGGGATGGATATCGCACAGATACGCAGTATTTT
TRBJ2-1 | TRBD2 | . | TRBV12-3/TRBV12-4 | CASSLIVGGAWNEQFF | TGTGCCAGCAGTTTAATTGTGGGAGGGGCCTGGAATGAGCAGTTCTTC
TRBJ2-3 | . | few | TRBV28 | CASSLIRTDTQYF | TGTGCCAGCAGTTTGATCAGGACAGATACGCAGTATTTT
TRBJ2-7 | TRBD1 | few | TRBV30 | CAWSLGQGVSYEQYF | TGTGCCTGGAGTTTAGGACAGGGGGTATCCTACGAGCAGTACTTC
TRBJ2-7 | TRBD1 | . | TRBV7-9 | CASSLERRTGDEQYF | TGTGCCAGCAGCTTAGAAAGACGGACAGGGGACGAGCAGTACTTC
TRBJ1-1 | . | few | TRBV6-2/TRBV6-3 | CASRRTGGSTEAFF | TGTGCCAGCAGGAGAACCGGCGGGAGCACTGAAGCTTTCTTT
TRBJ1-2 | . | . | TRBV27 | CASSLSASHGYTF | TGTGCCAGCAGTTTATCAGCGTCCCATGGCTACACCTTC
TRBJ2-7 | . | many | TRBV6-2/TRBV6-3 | CASSYRDEQYF | TGTGCCAGCAGTTATCGGGACGAGCAGTACTTC
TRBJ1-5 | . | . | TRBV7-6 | CASSVKGSQPQHF | TGTGCCAGCAGCGTAAAGGGGAGTCAGCCCCAGCATTTT
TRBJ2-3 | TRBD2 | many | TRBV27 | CASSPPRGSPDTQYF | TGTGCCAGCAGTCCCCCCCGCGGGAGCCCAGATACGCAGTATTTT
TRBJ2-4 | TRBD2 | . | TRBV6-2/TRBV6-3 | CASSLEAGERHIQYF | TGTGCCAGCAGTTTAGAGGCGGGAGAGAGACACATTCAGTACTTC
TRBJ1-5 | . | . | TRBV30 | CAWSVGRIRNQPQHF | TGTGCCTGGAGTGTAGGTCGGATTCGCAATCAGCCCCAGCATTTT
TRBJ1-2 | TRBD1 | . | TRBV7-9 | CASSPGQGLSYDYTF | TGTGCCAGCAGCCCGGGACAGGGGCTCAGTTATGACTACACCTTC
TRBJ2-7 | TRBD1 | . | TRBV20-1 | CSATGQGLSYEQYF | TGCAGTGCTACCGGACAGGGGCTCTCCTACGAGCAGTACTTC
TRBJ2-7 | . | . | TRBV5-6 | CASSRRSVFEQYF | TGTGCCAGCAGCCGGCGGTCAGTCTTCGAGCAGTACTTC
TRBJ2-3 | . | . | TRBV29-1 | CSVGAGMGTDTQYF | TGCAGCGTTGGAGCAGGGATGGGCACAGATACGCAGTATTTT
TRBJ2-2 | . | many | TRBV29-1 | CSVEGTANTGELFF | TGCAGCGTTGAAGGGACGGCGAACACCGGGGAGCTGTTTTTT
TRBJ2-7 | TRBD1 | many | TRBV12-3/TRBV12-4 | CASSIGTGGYEQYF | TGTGCCAGCAGTATAGGGACAGGGGGCTACGAGCAGTACTTC
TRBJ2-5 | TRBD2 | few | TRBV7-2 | CASSFSERGPFTTQYF | TGTGCCAGCAGCTTTTCCGAGCGGGGCCCGTTTACGACCCAGTACTTC
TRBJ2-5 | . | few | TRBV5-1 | CASSASHSGETQYF | TGCGCCAGCAGCGCCTCCCACAGCGGAGAGACCCAGTACTTC
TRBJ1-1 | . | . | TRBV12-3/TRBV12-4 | CASSLGQLYTEAFF | TGTGCCAGCAGTTTAGGACAGTTGTACACTGAAGCTTTCTTT
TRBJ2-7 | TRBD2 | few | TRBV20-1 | CSATQPASGGYEQYF | TGCAGTGCCACCCAGCCCGCCAGCGGGGGGTACGAGCAGTACTTC
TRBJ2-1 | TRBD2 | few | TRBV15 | CATSRGSSGGYNEQFF | TGTGCCACCAGCAGAGGATCTAGCGGGGGATACAATGAGCAGTTCTTC
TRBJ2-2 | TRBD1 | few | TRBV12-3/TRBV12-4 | CASNVPKTGAYTGELFF | TGTGCCAGCAACGTCCCCAAGACAGGGGCTTACACCGGGGAGCTGTTTTTT
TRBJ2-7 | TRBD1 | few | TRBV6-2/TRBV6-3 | CASSDQDRGTYEQYF | TGTGCCAGCAGTGACCAGGACAGGGGGACCTACGAGCAGTACTTC
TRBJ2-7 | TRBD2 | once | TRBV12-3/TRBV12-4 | CASSGRAGSYKQYF | TGTGCCAGCAGCGGACGAGCGGGGTCCTACAAGCAGTACTTC
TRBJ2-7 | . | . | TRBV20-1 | CSALRRSSYEQYF | TGCAGTGCTCTCAGGAGGAGCTCCTACGAGCAGTACTTC
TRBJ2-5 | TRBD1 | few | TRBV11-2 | CASSLGAGGSSETQYF | TGTGCCAGCAGCTTAGGGGCAGGGGGCAGTTCGGAGACCCAGTACTTC
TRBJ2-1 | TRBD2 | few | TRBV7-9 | CASSRSGANTDEQFF | TGTGCCAGCAGCCGAAGCGGGGCCAACACGGATGAGCAGTTCTTC
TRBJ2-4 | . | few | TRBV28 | CASTPLREAKNIQYF | TGTGCCAGCACCCCCCTCAGGGAAGCCAAAAACATTCAGTACTTC
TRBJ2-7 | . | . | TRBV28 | CASSLLGAQPSYEQYF | TGTGCCAGCAGTTTGTTGGGGGCCCAGCCCTCCTACGAGCAGTACTTC
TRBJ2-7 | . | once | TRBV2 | CASSWGGLLAFHEQYF | TGTGCCAGCAGTTGGGGCGGTCTACTGGCCTTCCATGAGCAGTACTTC
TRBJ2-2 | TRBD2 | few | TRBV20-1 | CSASRTRVTGELFF | TGCAGTGCTAGCCGGACTAGAGTCACCGGGGAGCTGTTTTTT
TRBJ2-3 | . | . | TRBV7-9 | CASETGTQQNTQYF | TGTGCCAGCGAGACGGGGACCCAACAAAATACGCAGTATTTT
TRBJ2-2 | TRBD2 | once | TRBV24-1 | CATSDSWREGDTGELFF | TGTGCCACCAGTGATTCCTGGCGGGAGGGTGACACCGGGGAGCTGTTTTTT
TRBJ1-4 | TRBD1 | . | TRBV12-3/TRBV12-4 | CASSFDRGPNEKLFF | TGTGCCAGCAGTTTTGACAGGGGCCCGAATGAAAAACTGTTTTTT
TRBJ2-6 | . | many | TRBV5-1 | CASSYPIGSGSGANVLTF | TGCGCCAGCAGCTATCCCATCGGGAGTGGGTCTGGGGCCAACGTCCTGACTTTC
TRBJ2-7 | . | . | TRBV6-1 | CASSRGGPLEQYF | TGTGCCAGCAGTCGTGGGGGTCCCCTCGAGCAGTACTTC
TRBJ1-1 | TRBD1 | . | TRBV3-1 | CASSQDFRDRGKNTEAFF | TGCGCCAGCAGCCAAGATTTTCGGGACAGGGGGAAGAACACTGAAGCTTTCTTT